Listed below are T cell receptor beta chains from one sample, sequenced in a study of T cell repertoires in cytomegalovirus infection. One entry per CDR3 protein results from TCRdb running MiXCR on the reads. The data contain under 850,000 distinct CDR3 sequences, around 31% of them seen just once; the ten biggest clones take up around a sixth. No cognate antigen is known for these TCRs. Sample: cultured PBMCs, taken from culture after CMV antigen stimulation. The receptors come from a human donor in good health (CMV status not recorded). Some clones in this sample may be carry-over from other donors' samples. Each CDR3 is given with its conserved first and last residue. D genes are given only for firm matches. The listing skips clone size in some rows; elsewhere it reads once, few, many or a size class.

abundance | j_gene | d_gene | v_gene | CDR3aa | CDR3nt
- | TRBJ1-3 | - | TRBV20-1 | CSARQGHSGNTIYF | TGCAGTGCTAGACAGGGACACTCTGGAAACACCATATATTTT
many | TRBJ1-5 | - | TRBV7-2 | CASSLDPNQPQHF | TGTGCCAGCAGCTTAGATCCGAATCAGCCCCAGCATTTT
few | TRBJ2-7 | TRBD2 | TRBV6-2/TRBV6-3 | CASSYRASGSREQYF | TGTGCCAGCAGTTACCGGGCTAGCGGGAGTCGGGAGCAGTACTTC
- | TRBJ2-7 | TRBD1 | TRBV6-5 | CASRPAYERSGQNYEQYF | TGTGCCAGCAGACCCGCATACGAAAGATCGGGACAGAACTACGAGCAGTACTTC
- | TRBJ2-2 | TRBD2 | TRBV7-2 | CASSFITSGTTGELFF | TGTGCCAGCAGCTTCATTACTAGCGGGACCACCGGGGAGCTGTTTTTT
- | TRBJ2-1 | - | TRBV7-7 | CASGKGPNEQFF | TGTGCCAGCGGTAAGGGGCCCAATGAGCAGTTCTTC
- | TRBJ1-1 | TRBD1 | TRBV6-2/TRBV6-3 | CASSKTTGGRSATEAFF | TGTGCCAGCAGTAAAACTACAGGGGGGAGATCGGCCACTGAAGCTTTCTTT
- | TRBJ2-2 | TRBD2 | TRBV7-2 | CASSRRLAGDTGELFF | TGTGCCAGCAGCCGCCGACTAGCGGGAGACACCGGGGAGCTGTTTTTT
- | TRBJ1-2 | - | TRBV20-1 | CSARVGRDTNYGYTF | TGCAGTGCTAGAGTGGGCAGGGACACTAACTATGGCTACACCTTC
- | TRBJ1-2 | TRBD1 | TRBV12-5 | CASGLVPTGVGYTF | TGTGCTAGTGGTTTGGTTCCAACAGGGGTTGGCTACACCTTC
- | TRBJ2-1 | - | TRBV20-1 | CSAPGPPSSYNEQFF | TGCAGTGCTCCTGGACCCCCGAGCTCCTACAATGAGCAGTTCTTC
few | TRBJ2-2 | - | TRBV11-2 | CASSLLTGTHVSGELFF | TGTGCCAGCAGCTTACTTACCGGGACCCACGTGTCCGGGGAGCTGTTTTTT
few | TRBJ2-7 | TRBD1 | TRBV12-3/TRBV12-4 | CASSPGQGAVLGFRMYEQYF | TGTGCCAGCAGTCCTGGACAGGGGGCAGTTCTCGGGTTCCGTATGTACGAGCAGTACTTC
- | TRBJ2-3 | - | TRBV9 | CASSSPGLSSDTQYF | TGTGCCAGCAGCTCTCCGGGACTCAGCTCAGATACGCAGTATTTT
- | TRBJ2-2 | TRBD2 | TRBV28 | CASRTPGGGHTGELFF | TGTGCCAGCAGGACACCCGGGGGGGGTCACACCGGGGAGCTGTTTTTT
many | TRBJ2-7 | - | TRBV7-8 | CASTPMTGSTPRNSYEQYF | TGTGCCAGCACCCCCATGACCGGGAGCACTCCCCGCAACTCCTACGAGCAGTACTTC
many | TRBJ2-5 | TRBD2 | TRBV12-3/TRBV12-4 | CASSALAGGPSKETQYF | TGTGCCAGCAGTGCCCTAGCGGGGGGCCCCTCCAAAGAGACCCAGTACTTC
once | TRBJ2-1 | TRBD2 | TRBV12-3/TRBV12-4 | CASSPRRRLAGVNEQFF | TGTGCCAGCAGTCCCCGAAGGCGGCTAGCGGGGGTCAATGAGCAGTTCTTC
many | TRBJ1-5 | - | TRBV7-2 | CASSLSGSGGPQPQHF | TGTGCCAGCAGCTTAAGTGGCTCGGGGGGGCCTCAGCCCCAGCATTTT
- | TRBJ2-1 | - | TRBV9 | CASSTRRGADEQFF | TGTGCCAGCAGCACCAGGAGGGGGGCGGATGAGCAGTTCTTC
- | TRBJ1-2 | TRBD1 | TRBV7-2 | CASSLRRGPDYGYTF | TGTGCCAGCAGCTTGCGGAGGGGGCCCGACTATGGCTACACCTTC
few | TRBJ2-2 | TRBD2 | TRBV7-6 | CASKRDANTGELFF | TGTGCCAGCAAGCGGGACGCGAACACCGGGGAGCTGTTTTTT
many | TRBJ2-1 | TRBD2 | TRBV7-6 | CASSVGTSPDEQFF | TGTGCCAGCAGCGTCGGGACTAGCCCCGATGAGCAGTTCTTC
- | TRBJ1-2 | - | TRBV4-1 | CASSPPSVPYGYTF | TGCGCCAGCAGCCCACCGTCAGTGCCCTATGGCTACACCTTC
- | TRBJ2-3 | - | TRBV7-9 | CASSKGATDTQYF | TGTGCCAGCAGCAAAGGGGCCACAGATACGCAGTATTTT
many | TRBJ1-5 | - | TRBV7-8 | CASSFMGSQPQHF | TGTGCCAGCAGCTTTATGGGTAGTCAGCCCCAGCATTTT
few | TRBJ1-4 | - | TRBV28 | CASSLWDINEKLFF | TGTGCCAGCAGTTTATGGGACATAAATGAAAAACTGTTTTTT
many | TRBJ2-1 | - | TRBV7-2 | CASSLQAGRGKSYNEQFF | TGTGCCAGCAGTCTTCAGGCCGGCCGGGGGAAGTCCTACAATGAGCAGTTCTTC
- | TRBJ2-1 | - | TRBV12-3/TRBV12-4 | CASSLTPGDEQFF | TGTGCCAGCAGTTTGACACCAGGAGATGAGCAGTTCTTC
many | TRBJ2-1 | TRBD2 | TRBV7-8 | CASSSRLAGVDEQFF | TGTGCCAGCAGCTCCAGACTAGCGGGAGTTGATGAGCAGTTCTTC
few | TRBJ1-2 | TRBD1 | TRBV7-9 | CASSLALTGNYGYTF | TGTGCCAGCAGCTTAGCACTGACAGGGAACTATGGCTACACCTTC
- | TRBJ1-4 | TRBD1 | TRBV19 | CASTDRAANEKLFF | TGTGCCAGTACCGACAGGGCAGCTAATGAAAAACTGTTTTTT
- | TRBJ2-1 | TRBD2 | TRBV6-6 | CASRKRTSEQFF | TGTGCCAGCAGGAAGAGGACTAGTGAGCAGTTCTTC
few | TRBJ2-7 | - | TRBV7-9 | CASAASGGLAPEGPYF | TGTGCCAGCGCGGCTTCGGGCGGTTTGGCTCCCGAGGGTCCGTACTTC
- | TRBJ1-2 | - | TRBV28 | CASISSENYGYTF | TGTGCCAGCATCTCTTCGGAAAACTATGGCTACACCTTC